The 26 T cell receptor beta chains listed next were all sequenced from one sample in a study of T cell responses to AZD1222 COVID-19 vaccine (dated by TCRdb to the early 2020s). The intended sense of this specimen's time point label: baseline before first vaccination. Libraries were constructed by the immunoSEQ multiplex PCR assay. The table was pulled from immuneACCESS by TCRdb, which kept in-frame rearrangements only. Such tables lose some clones; where checked, under half of the loss comes from unresolved V genes, and the rest has no known cause. This sample gives 150,000 to 200,000 clones in total; approximately 94% of them show up just once. Of the sample, 0.64% is held by the ten largest clones. Sequencing was performed on peripheral blood, taken on day 0 of AZD1222 vaccination. These receptors were obtained from an adult in good health.

V is TRBV18 and J is TRBJ1-4; tentative D call: TRBD1 (5 bases). Trimming shortened V by 1 base and J by 4 bases, and 7 bases separated the two germline ends. The length of the CDR3 is 14 residues. In germline, CDR1 is KGHSH, CDR2 LQKENI. For the CDR3, the DNA is TGTGCCAGCTCACCACTGAGGGGTAATGAAAAACTGTTTTTT. Translation gives CASSPLRGNEKLFF.

This chain links TRBV18 with TRBJ1-1; D is undetermined. The CDR3 is 13 residues long. Germline V gives CDR1 KGHSH, CDR2 LQKENI. The V end was cut by 3 bases, the J end by 6 bases, with 11 bases between. The CDR3 DNA reads as TGTGCCAGCTCACCCGCCCAACAATCTGAAGCTTTCTTT. Translated: CASSPAQQSEAFF.

The chain combines TRBV4-2 with TRBJ1-1, with no clear D. The CDR3 contains 15 residues. Germline V lookup: CDR1 LGHNA, CDR2 YNFKEQ. Trimming shortened V by 1 base and J by 1 base, and 10 bases separated the two germline ends. CDR3 protein: CASSQVGSENTEAFF. DNA of the CDR3: TGTGCCAGCAGCCAAGTAGGCAGTGAGAACACTGAAGCTTTCTTT.

The rearrangement links TRBV27 to TRBJ1-2; no reliable D call. V lost 4 bases, J lost 0 bases, and 6 bases lay in between. CDR3 length: 13 amino acids. CDR1 and CDR2 (germline): MNHEY, SMNVEV (reference sequence). DNA for the CDR3: TGTGCCAGCAGTTCCCCGCCTAACTATGGCTACACCTTC. Its protein product is CASSSPPNYGYTF.

This clone was observed once. The chain links TRBV18 to TRBJ1-1; D possibly corresponds to TRBD1 (6 bases). The CDR3 totals 15 residues. The V and J ends lost 0 bases and 2 bases respectively, with 10 bases between them. Germline CDR1 reads KGHSH; CDR2 reads LQKENI. For the CDR3, the DNA is TGTGCCAGCTCACCACCGGGGGGCTTTAACACTGAAGCTTTCTTT. Protein product: CASSPPGGFNTEAFF. Full variable domain (missing parts from reference TRBV18 and TRBJ1-1): NAGVMQNPRHLVRRRGQEARLRCSPMKGHSHVYWYRQLPEEGLKFMVYLQKENIIDESGMPKERFSAEFPKEGPSILRIQQVVRGDSAAYFCASSPPGGFNTEAFFGQGTRLTVV.

A note on this clone: Other DNA sequences within the sample encode an identical CDR3. The chain is built from TRBV15 and TRBJ2-5; D is uncertain. Germline V lookup: CDR1 LNHNV, CDR2 YYDKDF (reference sequence). V was pared by 2 bases and J by 2 bases, with 3 bases between. The CDR3 sequence is 12 residues long. DNA for the CDR3: TGTGCCACCAGCAGAAGTCAAGAGACCCAGTACTTC. Residues: CATSRSQETQYF.

The V and J genes are TRBV29-1 and TRBJ2-7; a possible D gene is TRBD1 (5 bases). The CDR3 length is 13 residues. Germline V lookup: CDR1 SQVTM, CDR2 ANQGSEA. V was trimmed by 6 bases and J by 2 bases, leaving 14 bases between them. In nucleotides, the CDR3 is TGCAGCGTAGGACATGGGCAGACCTACGAGCAGTACTTC. Its protein is CSVGHGQTYEQYF.

This chain uses TRBV4-2 with TRBJ2-7, with D unresolved. The CDR3 covers 12 residues. V shed 0 bases and J shed 7 bases, with 7 bases lying between them. CDR1 is LGHNA, CDR2 YNFKEQ, per germline. DNA of the CDR3: TGTGCCAGCAGCCAAGATGGATTAGAGCAGTACTTC. It yields the protein CASSQDGLEQYF.

Written as DNA, the CDR3 is TGTGCCACGCACAGGGTACCCATGAACACTGAAGCTTTCTTT. Translated, it gives CATHRVPMNTEAFF. The genes are TRBV2 and TRBJ1-1, with D perhaps matching TRBD1 (6 bases). Germline V CDR1 and CDR2: SNHLY, FYNNEI. V was pared by 10 bases and J by 0 bases, with 15 bases between. The CDR3 covers 14 residues.

This chain uses TRBV6-1 with TRBJ1-2; 8 nucleotides agree with TRBD1. Per germline, CDR1 MNHNS and CDR2 SASEGT. Germline trimming cut 0 bases from V and 4 bases from J; bases unmatched to any gene: 4. The CDR3 spans 15 residues. The CDR3 DNA reads TGTGCCAGCAGTGAAGCCGACAGGGGTGTCTATGGCTACACCTTC. Protein: CASSEADRGVYGYTF.

The CDR3 spells CASTRLTSNYGYTF. CDR3 coding DNA: TGTGCCAGTACGAGGTTAACATCTAACTATGGCTACACCTTC. This sequence joins TRBV6-5 and TRBJ1-2; no clear D gene. The CDR3 consists of 14 residues. Trimming cost V 9 bases and J 0 bases, with 14 bases left between them. The germline V gene encodes CDR1 MNHEY and CDR2 SVGAGI.

The chain combines TRBV21-1 with TRBJ2-3. TRBV21-1 is a pseudogene. The CDR3 extends over 18 amino acids. The DNA for the CDR3 is TGTGCCAGCAGCCCCTTTGCGGGAGAGGGGGCTAGGACAGATACGCAGTATTTT. This gives the protein CASSPFAGEGARTDTQYF.

The chain recombines TRBV19 with TRBJ1-1; D is ambiguous. Germline V gene lookup returns CDR1 LNHDA and CDR2 SQIVND (reference sequence). The V end was cut by 2 bases, the J end by 1 base, with 14 bases between. The CDR3 length is 16 residues. The chain's CDR3 is CASSISSASRNTEAFF. In DNA form, the CDR3 reads TGTGCCAGTAGTATAAGTTCAGCGAGCCGGAACACTGAAGCTTTCTTT.

V and J are TRBV19 and TRBJ1-5, with D possibly matching TRBD1 (5 bases). The germline V gene encodes CDR1 LNHDA and CDR2 SQIVND (reference sequence). The CDR3 is 15 residues long. Deletions cut 5 bases from V and 0 bases from J, with 11 bases between. CDR3 in DNA: TGTGCCAGTAGTCTAGGGGCCTATAGCAATCAGCCCCAGCATTTT. Protein sequence: CASSLGAYSNQPQHF.

V usage is TRBV6-1 and J usage is TRBJ1-5; 9 bases agree with TRBD1. This CDR3 spans 19 amino acids. The germline V gene has CDR1 MNHNS and CDR2 SASEGT. Unmatched junction bases numbered 11, after V lost 2 bases and J lost 0 bases. The CDR3 DNA sequence: TGTGCCAGCAGTGAACGGGGACAGGGTTTCCTTTATAGCAATCAGCCCCAGCATTTT. Its protein is CASSERGQGFLYSNQPQHF.

To note about this clone: At the DNA level, this CDR3 is encoded by other sequences in the same sample as well. The chain joins TRBV12-3 or TRBV12-4 to TRBJ2-5; no definite D call. The V and J ends lost 2 bases and 5 bases respectively, with 3 bases between them. The CDR3 contains 11 residues. The CDR3 nucleotides read TGTGCCAGCAGTTTACGGGAGACCCAGTACTTC. Its translation: CASSLRETQYF.

This clone came up a few times. The chain recombines TRBV5-1 with TRBJ2-3, with 10 bases fitting TRBD2. CDR3 size: 18 residues. Germline CDR1 reads SGHRS; CDR2 reads YFSETQ. V lost 7 bases, J lost 2 bases, and 16 bases stayed unmatched. CDR3 protein: CASLRGLAGDKVTDTQYF. The CDR3 coding sequence is TGCGCCAGCCTGAGAGGCCTAGCGGGAGACAAGGTCACAGATACGCAGTATTTT.

The chain links TRBV7-6 to TRBJ2-7; 7 nucleotides match TRBD1. This CDR3 comprises 15 residues. V lost 7 bases, J lost 2 bases, and 11 bases stayed unmatched. Germline V gene data show CDR1 as SGHVS and CDR2 as FNYEAQ. In DNA, the CDR3 is TGTGCCAGCACCCCCCCAGGGGGAAGCCCCTACGAGCAGTACTTC. Translating gives CASTPPGGSPYEQYF.

The chain links TRBV18 to TRBJ1-6; no firm D call. The CDR3 has 14 amino acids. The germline CDR1 and CDR2 sequences are KGHSH and LQKENI. V lost 4 bases to trimming and J lost 9 bases, with 13 bases between them. CDR3 bases: TGTGCCAGCTCACTTCAGACATACCGTTCACCCCTCCACTTT. Translating gives CASSLQTYRSPLHF. The full variable domain, in which reference TRBV18 and TRBJ1-6 provide the parts outside the CDR3, is NAGVMQNPRHLVRRRGQEARLRCSPMKGHSHVYWYRQLPEEGLKFMVYLQKENIIDESGMPKERFSAEFPKEGPSILRIQQVVRGDSAAYFCASSLQTYRSPLHFGNGTRLTVT.

The chain carries TRBV7-9 and TRBJ1-5; tentatively, D is TRBD1 (5 bases). Germline V CDR1 and CDR2: SEHNR, FQNEAQ (reference sequence). This CDR3 has 13 residues. Trimming pared 1 base from V and 5 bases from J, leaving 6 bases between. CDR3 sequence (DNA): TGTGCCAGCAGCTTAGGCAGGGATCAGCCCCAGCATTTT. Translated: CASSLGRDQPQHF.

V is TRBV27 and J is TRBJ1-5; D gene ambiguous. The germline V and J ends were trimmed by 2 bases and 6 bases, with 11 bases remaining between them. Looked up from germline, CDR1 is MNHEY and CDR2 is SMNVEV (reference sequence). The CDR3 spans 14 residues. In DNA form, the CDR3 reads TGTGCCAGCAGTTTACGACCCAACAGTCAGCCCCAGCATTTT. Translation: CASSLRPNSQPQHF.

This clone has only a few counts. V and J are TRBV6-4 and TRBJ1-5; TRBD1 might be the D (5 bases). Germline V gene data show CDR1 as MRHNA and CDR2 as SNTAGT. V was pared by 3 bases and J by 0 bases, with 9 bases between. This CDR3 has 15 residues. In DNA form, the CDR3 reads TGTGCCAGCAGTGAGGGGGGGGGTAGCAATCAGCCCCAGCATTTT. This gives the protein CASSEGGGSNQPQHF.

The chain uses TRBV30 and TRBJ2-7; 7 positions match TRBD2. Looked up from germline, CDR1 is GTSNPN and CDR2 is SVGIG (reference sequence). V dropped 0 bases and J dropped 6; count of bases not matched to a gene: 5. There are 13 residues in the CDR3. The CDR3 loop reads CAWSVGGRGEQYF. Written as DNA, the CDR3 is TGTGCCTGGAGTGTAGGCGGGAGAGGCGAGCAGTACTTC.

The rearrangement joins TRBV14 to TRBJ1-4, with TRBD1 matching over 8 bases. Germline V CDR1 and CDR2: SGHDN, FVKESK. The CDR3 sequence is 17 residues long. Trimming took 0 bases from V and 5 from J; bases not matched to a gene: 8. The DNA of the CDR3 is TGTGCCAGCAGCCAAGATCGGCCGGGACAGGCAAATGAAAAACTGTTTTTT. It is translated as CASSQDRPGQANEKLFF.

This clone appeared a single time. The chain has TRBV19 and TRBJ1-4; no reliable D call. V was shortened by 6 bases and J by 5 bases, with 13 bases between the two germline ends. CDR3 length: 14 residues. CDR1 is LNHDA and CDR2 is SQIVND in the germline V gene (reference sequence). DNA of the CDR3: TGTGCCAGTAGCCCTAGTGAGGGAAATGAAAAACTGTTTTTT. Translation: CASSPSEGNEKLFF. Using reference TRBV19 and TRBJ1-4 for the parts outside the CDR3, the full variable domain is DGGITQSPKYLFRKEGQNVTLSCEQNLNHDAMYWYRQDPGQGLRLIYYSQIVNDFQKGDIAEGYSVSREKKESFPLTVTSAQKNPTAFYLCASSPSEGNEKLFFGSGTQLSVL.

This CDR3 is CAWSVGNHGYTF. In DNA form, the CDR3 reads TGTGCCTGGAGTGTGGGCAACCATGGCTACACCTTC. The chain couples TRBV30 to TRBJ1-2; D not resolved. The CDR3 runs to 12 residues. Trimming stripped 0 bases from V and 6 bases from J, with 8 bases between. In germline, CDR1 is GTSNPN, CDR2 SVGIG (reference sequence). The full variable domain, in which reference TRBV30 and TRBJ1-2 provide the parts outside the CDR3, is SQTIHQWPATLVQPVGSPLSLECTVEGTSNPNLYWYRQAAGRGLQLLFYSVGIGQISSEVPQNLSASRPQDRQFILSSKKLLLSDSGFYLCAWSVGNHGYTFGSGTRLTVV.